Listed below are T cell receptor beta chains from one sample, sequenced in a study of T cell responses to AZD1222 COVID-19 vaccine. This table comes from immunoSEQ multiplex PCR, and its TCRdb copy is limited to in-frame clones, with some not included. The top ten hold about 13% of the sample, which has approximately 120,000 clones, 70% to 90% seen once. Sequencing was performed on peripheral blood, taken on day 0 of MenACWY control vaccination. These receptors originate from an adult in good health. Each CDR3 is given with its conserved first and last residue. A D gene is named only where the DNA matches it firmly. Clone size is shown for a subset of rows, as once, few, many or a class of expanded clone.

13 | . | . | TRBJ1-5 | TRBV12-3/TRBV12-4 | TGTGCCAGCAGCCTCGCGGGTAATCAGCCCCAGCATTTT | CASSLAGNQPQHF
16 | . | . | TRBJ2-1 | TRBV11-1 | TGTGCCAGCAGCTTGGGGGTCGGGGGGCCTTACAATGAGCAGTTCTTC | CASSLGVGGPYNEQFF
13 | TRBD1 | . | TRBJ2-5 | TRBV11-2 | TGTGCCAGCAGCCGGGACAGGGAAGAGACCCAGTACTTC | CASSRDREETQYF
16 | . | few | TRBJ2-7 | TRBV28 | TGTGCCAGCAGTCCAGTCCCGTCCACTACGACCTACGAGCAGTACTTC | CASSPVPSTTTYEQYF
14 | . | . | TRBJ1-5 | TRBV3-1/TRBV3-2 | TGTGCCAGCAGCGGTGGACGGGGCAATCAGCCCCAGCATTTT | CASSGGRGNQPQHF
14 | . | few | TRBJ2-2 | TRBV9 | TGTGCCAGCAGCGTAGGTGGAAACACCGGGGAGCTGTTTTTT | CASSVGGNTGELFF
11 | TRBD1 | . | TRBJ1-5 | TRBV19 | TGTGCCAGTAGGACAGGGGAAGCCCAGCATTTT | CASRTGEAQHF
11 | . | . | TRBJ1-6 | TRBV19 | TGTGTCACAGTACTGATCTCACCCCTCCACTTT | CVTVLISPLHF
15 | . | few | TRBJ1-3 | TRBV5-1 | TGCGCCAGCAGCCTACCTAGAGACCCTGGAAACACCATATATTTT | CASSLPRDPGNTIYF
15 | TRBD1 | . | TRBJ2-7 | TRBV7-2 | TGTGCCAGCAGCCCCCAGCCGGGACAGGGCTACGAGCAGTACTTC | CASSPQPGQGYEQYF
12 | TRBD1 | . | TRBJ1-1 | TRBV19 | TGTGCCAGTGTACAGGGGTTCACTGAAGCTTTCTTT | CASVQGFTEAFF
13 | . | . | TRBJ2-2 | TRBV12-3/TRBV12-4 | TGTGCCAGCAGTGCGACGCGAACCGGGGAGCTGTTTTTT | CASSATRTGELFF
14 | TRBD2 | . | TRBJ2-5 | TRBV7-2 | TGTGCCAGCAGCCCACCACTAGCGGCGAGGACCCAGTACTTC | CASSPPLAARTQYF
14 | . | . | TRBJ1-5 | TRBV7-8 | TGTGCCGCTTCGACCGGGGGGTTAAATCAGCCCCAGCATTTT | CAASTGGLNQPQHF
14 | TRBD1 | . | TRBJ2-5 | TRBV4-3 | TGCGCCAGCAGCCAAGACAGGGGGCGAGAGACCCAGTACTTC | CASSQDRGRETQYF
13 | . | . | TRBJ1-5 | TRBV19 | TGTGCCAGTAGTATTACACAGAATCAGCCCCAGCATTTT | CASSITQNQPQHF
17 | . | . | TRBJ1-5 | TRBV7-8 | TGTGCCAGCACCGATATTCCGAACGGGGGCGCGGATCAGCCCCAGCATTTT | CASTDIPNGGADQPQHF
14 | . | . | TRBJ1-2 | TRBV11-1 | TGTGCCAGCAGCTTAGCAGGGGATCCCTATGGCTACACCTTC | CASSLAGDPYGYTF
15 | TRBD1 | . | TRBJ1-1 | TRBV28 | TGTGCCAGCAGTCTCACCGGGACAGGGAACACTGAAGCTTTCTTT | CASSLTGTGNTEAFF
17 | . | . | TRBJ2-3 | TRBV28 | TGTGCCAGCAGTCCCCAGAGGGGCTGGGGGGTGTCAGATACGCAGTATTTT | CASSPQRGWGVSDTQYF
15 | . | once | TRBJ2-1 | TRBV28 | TGTGCCAGCAGTTTCGGACAGTCTACCTACAATGAGCAGTTCTTC | CASSFGQSTYNEQFF
12 | . | . | TRBJ1-2 | TRBV5-4 | TGTGCCAGCAGCTTGGAGGACTATGGCTACACCTTC | CASSLEDYGYTF
14 | . | . | TRBJ1-1 | TRBV6-6 | TGTGCCAGCAGAGCAGGGAGCCAGAACACTGAAGCTTTCTTT | CASRAGSQNTEAFF
15 | . | once | TRBJ1-4 | TRBV19 | TGTGCCAGTAGTATCGACAGATCAACTAATGAAAAACTGTTTTTT | CASSIDRSTNEKLFF
13 | TRBD1 | once | TRBJ1-2 | TRBV5-6 | TGTGCCAGCAGCTACACAGGGGCGCGGGGCTACACCTTC | CASSYTGARGYTF
11 | . | . | TRBJ2-7 | TRBV9 | TGTGCCAGCCGCGGAGGAGGCGAGCAGTACTTC | CASRGGGEQYF
14 | TRBD1 | . | TRBJ2-7 | TRBV28 | TGTGCCAGCAGCCTGACAGGGACAAACTACGAGCAGTACTTC | CASSLTGTNYEQYF
16 | TRBD1 | . | TRBJ2-2 | TRBV25-1 | TGTGCCAGCAGCCCGACAGGGGCGCCGAACACCGGGGAGCTGTTTTTT | CASSPTGAPNTGELFF
20 | TRBD1 | . | TRBJ1-6 | TRBV7-6 | TGTGCCAGCAGCTTAAAAGCCCGACAGGGGGGAGACTCCTATAATTCACCCCTCCACTTT | CASSLKARQGGDSYNSPLHF
16 | . | . | TRBJ1-2 | TRBV2 | TGTGCCAGCAGTGGGGGACCTAGGGGAGGGGACTATGGCTACACCTTC | CASSGGPRGGDYGYTF
13 | . | . | TRBJ2-3 | TRBV7-2 | TGTGCCAGCAGCTTTTCCTCGACAGATACGCAGTATTTT | CASSFSSTDTQYF
16 | TRBD1 | . | TRBJ1-2 | TRBV5-1 | TGCGCCAGCAGCTCAAGGGGGCGCGGGGCCCAGGGAGGCTACACCTTC | CASSSRGRGAQGGYTF
14 | . | . | TRBJ1-1 | TRBV28 | TGTGCCAGCAGGGAAACGTTGTGGAACACTGAAGCTTTCTTT | CASRETLWNTEAFF
13 | TRBD1 | once | TRBJ1-4 | TRBV18 | TGTGCCACCTCCGGGACAGGGTATGAAAAACTGTTTTTT | CATSGTGYEKLFF
13 | . | . | TRBJ2-3 | TRBV28 | TGTGCCAGCAGCCGTTATTCCACAGATACGCAGTATTTT | CASSRYSTDTQYF
14 | . | . | TRBJ1-1 | TRBV13 | TGTGCCAGCAGCCCGGGACACCAAAACGCTGAAGCTTTCTTT | CASSPGHQNAEAFF
15 | TRBD2 | . | TRBJ2-1 | TRBV7-3 | TGTGCCAGCAGCAATGGGAAACCCGGGACTAGCGTTCAGTTCTTC | CASSNGKPGTSVQFF
14 | . | . | TRBJ2-6 | TRBV19 | TGTGCCAGTAGTGGAAACTCTGGGGCCAACGTCCTGACTTTC | CASSGNSGANVLTF
13 | . | . | TRBJ1-5 | TRBV20-1 | TGCAGTGCCAGTCTAGTGGATGATCAGCCCCAGCATTTT | CSASLVDDQPQHF
14 | TRBD1 | . | TRBJ2-5 | TRBV10-3 | TGTGCCATCAGTCTTGGACAGGGGCGGGAGACCCAGTACTTC | CAISLGQGRETQYF
13 | . | . | TRBJ1-2 | TRBV6-5 | TGTGCCAGCAGTCCACAGGGAGGTGGTGGCTACACCTTC | CASSPQGGGGYTF
16 | . | . | TRBJ1-6 | TRBV2 | TGTGCCGGCCGAGGGGGAGTACACTCCTATAATTCACCCCTCCACTTT | CAGRGGVHSYNSPLHF
15 | TRBD1 | . | TRBJ1-2 | TRBV28 | TGTGCCAGCAGCACCCGAGGACAGGGGACGTGGGGCTACACCTTC | CASSTRGQGTWGYTF
14 | . | . | TRBJ2-3 | TRBV28 | TGTGCCAGCAGTCCCGGCGGGGCAGGAGATACGCAGTATTTT | CASSPGGAGDTQYF
16 | . | . | TRBJ1-1 | TRBV11-1 | TGTGCCAGCAGCTTAGGAGGTCAGGGGATTAACACTGAAGCTTTCTTT | CASSLGGQGINTEAFF